Described below is a single T cell receptor beta chain sequence and its context. The antigen is not known. This CDR3 is built from 13 residues. Germline V gene lookup returns CDR1 MNHEY and CDR2 SMNVEV (reference sequence). The ends were cut back, 3 bases at V and 3 bases at J, with 5 bases in the middle. The data were taken from a study of identical twins. Overall study findings and caveats: Out-of-frame beta sequences exhibited a weaker degree of excess twin sharing.

A universal primer site came from template switching; cDNA carried unique molecular identifiers. TCRdb redid the calling of the 5' RACE reads with MiXCR, one entry per CDR3 protein. The sample has roughly 1.6 million distinct CDR3 sequences, around a third seen once. The receptor was derived from a newborn girl in good health. The sequenced material came from cord blood. The chain uses TRBV27 and TRBJ2-2; the D is unclear. The CDR3 protein is CASSFGHTGELFF. In nucleotides, the CDR3 is TGTGCCAGCAGTTTCGGTCACACCGGGGAGCTGTTTTTT.